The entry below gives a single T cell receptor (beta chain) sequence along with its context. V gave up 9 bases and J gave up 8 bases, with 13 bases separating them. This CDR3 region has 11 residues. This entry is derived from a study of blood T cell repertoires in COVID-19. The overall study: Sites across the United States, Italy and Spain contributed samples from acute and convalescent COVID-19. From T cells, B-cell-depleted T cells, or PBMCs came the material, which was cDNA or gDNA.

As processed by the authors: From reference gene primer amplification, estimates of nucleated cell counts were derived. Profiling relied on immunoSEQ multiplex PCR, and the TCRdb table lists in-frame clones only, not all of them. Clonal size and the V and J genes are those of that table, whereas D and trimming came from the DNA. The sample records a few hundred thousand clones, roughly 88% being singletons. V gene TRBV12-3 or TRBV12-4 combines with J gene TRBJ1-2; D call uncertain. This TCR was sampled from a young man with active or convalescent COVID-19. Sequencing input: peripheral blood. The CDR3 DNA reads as TGTGCCAGTTCGGACGGGAGGGGCTACACCTTC. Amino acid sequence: CASSDGRGYTF.